This paragraph reports one TCR beta chain. The antigen is undetermined. This sample is drawn from a study of T cell responses to AZD1222 COVID-19 vaccine. Study-level findings and limits: Spike-specific TCR breadth and depth rose after two AZD1222 doses.

Looked up from germline, CDR1 is SGHTA and CDR2 is FQGNSA. V was pared by 1 base and J by 0 bases, with 19 bases between. CDR3 length equals 19 residues. The protocol was immunoSEQ multiplex PCR, while the TCRdb copy is restricted to in-frame clones and leaves out a portion. The profile covers around 120,000 clones, with approximately 92% appearing a single time and 0.9% to 1.4% taken by the ten largest. The starting material was peripheral blood, obtained 28 days after the second AZD1222 dose. The chain links TRBV7-2 to TRBJ2-1, with D tentatively TRBD1 (5 bases). This TCR was recovered from an adult who received the AZD1222 COVID-19 vaccine. This CDR3 is CASSLGRAVFHSSYNEQFF. The CDR3 DNA is TGTGCCAGCAGCTTAGGCAGGGCGGTGTTCCATAGCTCCTACAATGAGCAGTTCTTC. Variable domain in full (rest from reference TRBV7-2 and TRBJ2-1): GAGVSQSPSNKVTEKGKDVELRCDPISGHTALYWYRQSLGQGLEFLIYFQGNSAPDKSGLPSDRFSAERTGGSVSTLTIQRTQQEDSAVYLCASSLGRAVFHSSYNEQFFGPGTRLTVL.